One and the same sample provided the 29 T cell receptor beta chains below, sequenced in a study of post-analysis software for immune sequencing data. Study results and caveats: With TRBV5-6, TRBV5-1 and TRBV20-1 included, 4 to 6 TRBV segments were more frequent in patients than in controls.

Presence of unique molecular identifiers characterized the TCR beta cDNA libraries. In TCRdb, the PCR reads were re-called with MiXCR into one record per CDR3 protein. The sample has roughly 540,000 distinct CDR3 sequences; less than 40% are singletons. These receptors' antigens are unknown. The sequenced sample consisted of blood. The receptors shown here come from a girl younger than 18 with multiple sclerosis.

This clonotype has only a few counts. CDR3 nucleotide sequence: TGTGCCACCAGCAGAGTCTCGGATCCCAAGGGCAATGAGCAGTTCTTC. Translated, it gives CATSRVSDPKGNEQFF. This chain links TRBV15 with TRBJ2-1, with D uncertain. CDR1 is LNHNV and CDR2 is YYDKDF in the germline V gene (reference sequence). CDR3 size: 16 residues. Trimming left V 1 base short and J 6 bases short, with 16 bases between.

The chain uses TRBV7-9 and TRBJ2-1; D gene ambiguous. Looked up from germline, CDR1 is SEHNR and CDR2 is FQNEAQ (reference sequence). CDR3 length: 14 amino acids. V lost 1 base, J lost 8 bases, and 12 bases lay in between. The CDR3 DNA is TGTGCCAGCAGCTTAGTAGGTAGAAGAGATGAGCAGTTCTTC. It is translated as CASSLVGRRDEQFF.

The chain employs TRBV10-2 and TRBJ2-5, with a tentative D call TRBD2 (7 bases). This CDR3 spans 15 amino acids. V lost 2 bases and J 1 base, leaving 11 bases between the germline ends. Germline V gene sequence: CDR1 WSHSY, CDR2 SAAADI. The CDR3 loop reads CASSEAGAPQETQYF. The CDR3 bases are TGCGCCAGCAGTGAGGCGGGGGCCCCCCAAGAGACCCAGTACTTC.

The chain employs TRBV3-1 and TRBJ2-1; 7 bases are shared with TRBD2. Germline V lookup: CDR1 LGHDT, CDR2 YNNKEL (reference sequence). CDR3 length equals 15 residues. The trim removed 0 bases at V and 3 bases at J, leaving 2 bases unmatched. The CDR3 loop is CASSQDRGVYNEQFF. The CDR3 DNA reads TGTGCCAGCAGCCAAGACCGGGGGGTCTACAATGAGCAGTTCTTC.

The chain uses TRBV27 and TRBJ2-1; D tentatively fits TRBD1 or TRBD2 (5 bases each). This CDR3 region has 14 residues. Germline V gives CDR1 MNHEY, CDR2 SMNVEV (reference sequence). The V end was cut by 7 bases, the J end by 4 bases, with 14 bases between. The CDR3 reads CASTDGTSYNEQFF. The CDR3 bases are TGTGCCAGCACCGACGGGACGTCGTACAATGAGCAGTTCTTC.

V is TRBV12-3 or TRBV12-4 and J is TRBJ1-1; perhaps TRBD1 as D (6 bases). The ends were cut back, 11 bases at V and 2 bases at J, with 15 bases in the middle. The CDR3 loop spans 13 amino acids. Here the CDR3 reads CAGGRIINTEAFF. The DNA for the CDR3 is TGTGCCGGGGGCAGAATTATAAACACTGAAGCTTTCTTT.

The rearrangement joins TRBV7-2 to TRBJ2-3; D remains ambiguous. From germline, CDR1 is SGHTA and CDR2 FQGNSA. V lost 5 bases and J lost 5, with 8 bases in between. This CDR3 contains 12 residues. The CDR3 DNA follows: TGTGCCAGCAGCCCACGGCTAGATACGCAGTATTTT. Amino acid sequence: CASSPRLDTQYF.

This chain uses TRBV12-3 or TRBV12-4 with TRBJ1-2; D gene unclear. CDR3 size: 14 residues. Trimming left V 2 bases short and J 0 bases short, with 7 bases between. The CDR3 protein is CASSLLAANYGYTF. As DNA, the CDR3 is TGTGCCAGCAGTTTACTTGCAGCTAACTATGGCTACACCTTC.

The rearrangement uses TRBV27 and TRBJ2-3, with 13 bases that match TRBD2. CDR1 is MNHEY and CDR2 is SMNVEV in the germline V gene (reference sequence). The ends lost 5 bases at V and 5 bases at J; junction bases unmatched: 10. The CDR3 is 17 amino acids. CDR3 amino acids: CASSLSPLAGGEDTQYF. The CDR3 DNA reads TGTGCCAGCAGTCTAAGCCCACTAGCGGGGGGGGAAGATACGCAGTATTTT.

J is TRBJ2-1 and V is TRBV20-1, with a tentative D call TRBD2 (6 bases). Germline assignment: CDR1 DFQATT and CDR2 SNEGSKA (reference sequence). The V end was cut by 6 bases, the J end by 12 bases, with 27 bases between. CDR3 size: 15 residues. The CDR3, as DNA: TGCAGTGCCATAGCGGCCAGGAGAGGGGAAGATGGGCAGTTCTTC. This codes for CSAIAARRGEDGQFF.

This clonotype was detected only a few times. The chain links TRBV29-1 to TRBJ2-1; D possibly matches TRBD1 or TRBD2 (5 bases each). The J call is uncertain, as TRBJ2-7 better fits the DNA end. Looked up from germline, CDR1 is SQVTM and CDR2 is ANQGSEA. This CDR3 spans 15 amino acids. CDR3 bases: TGCAGCGTTGAAGGGGGACCTCTTAAAGGCAATGAGCAGTACTTC. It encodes CSVEGGPLKGNEQYF.

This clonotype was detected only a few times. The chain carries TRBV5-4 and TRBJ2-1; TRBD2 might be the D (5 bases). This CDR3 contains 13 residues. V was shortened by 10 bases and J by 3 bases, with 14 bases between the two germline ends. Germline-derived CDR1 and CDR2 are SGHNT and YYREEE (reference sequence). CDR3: CAGGSYNYNEQFF. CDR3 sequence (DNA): TGTGCCGGAGGATCGTATAACTACAATGAGCAGTTCTTC.

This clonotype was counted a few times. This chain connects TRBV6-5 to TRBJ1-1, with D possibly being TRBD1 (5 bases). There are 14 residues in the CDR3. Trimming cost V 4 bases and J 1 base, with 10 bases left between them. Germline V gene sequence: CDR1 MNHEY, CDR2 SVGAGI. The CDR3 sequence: CASSSPDRNTEAFF. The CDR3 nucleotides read TGTGCCAGCAGTTCCCCCGACAGGAACACTGAAGCTTTCTTT.

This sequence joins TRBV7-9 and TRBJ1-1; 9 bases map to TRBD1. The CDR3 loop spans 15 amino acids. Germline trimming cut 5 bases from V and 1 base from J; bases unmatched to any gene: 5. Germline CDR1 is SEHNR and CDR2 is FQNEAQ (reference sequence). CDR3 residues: CASSITTGGNTEAFF. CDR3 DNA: TGTGCCAGCAGCATTACGACAGGGGGGAACACTGAAGCTTTCTTT.

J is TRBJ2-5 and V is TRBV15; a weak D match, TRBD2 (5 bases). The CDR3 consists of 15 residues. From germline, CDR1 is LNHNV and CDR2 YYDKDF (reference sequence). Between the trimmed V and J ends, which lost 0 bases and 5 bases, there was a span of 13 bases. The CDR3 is CATSRDRDFGETQYF. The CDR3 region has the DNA TGTGCCACCAGCAGAGATCGGGATTTTGGGGAGACCCAGTACTTC.

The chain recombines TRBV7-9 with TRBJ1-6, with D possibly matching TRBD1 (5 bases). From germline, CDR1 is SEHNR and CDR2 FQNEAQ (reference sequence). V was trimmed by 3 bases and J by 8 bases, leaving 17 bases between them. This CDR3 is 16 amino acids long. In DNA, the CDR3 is TGTGCCAGCAGCTTGGTCGAGACAGATTCCTATTCACCCCTCCACTTT. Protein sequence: CASSLVETDSYSPLHF. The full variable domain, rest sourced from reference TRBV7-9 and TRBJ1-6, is DTGVSQNPRHKITKRGQNVTFRCDPISEHNRLYWYRQTLGQGPEFLTYFQNEAQLEKSRLLSDRFSAERPKGSFSTLEIQRTEQGDSAMYLCASSLVETDSYSPLHFGNGTRLTVT.

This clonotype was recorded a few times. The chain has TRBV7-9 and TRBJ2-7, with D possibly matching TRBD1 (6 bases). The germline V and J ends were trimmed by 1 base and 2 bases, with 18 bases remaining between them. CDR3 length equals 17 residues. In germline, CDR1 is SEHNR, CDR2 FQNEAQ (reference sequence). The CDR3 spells CASSLGRGRGQTYEQYF. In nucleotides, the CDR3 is TGTGCCAGCAGCTTAGGCCGAGGCAGGGGCCAGACCTACGAGCAGTACTTC.

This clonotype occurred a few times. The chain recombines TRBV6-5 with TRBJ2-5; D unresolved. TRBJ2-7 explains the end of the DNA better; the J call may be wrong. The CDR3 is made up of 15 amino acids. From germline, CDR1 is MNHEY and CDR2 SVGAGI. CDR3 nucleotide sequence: TGTGCCAGCAGTTACGGAGCCGAAGGTTCCTACGAGCAGTACTTC. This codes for CASSYGAEGSYEQYF.

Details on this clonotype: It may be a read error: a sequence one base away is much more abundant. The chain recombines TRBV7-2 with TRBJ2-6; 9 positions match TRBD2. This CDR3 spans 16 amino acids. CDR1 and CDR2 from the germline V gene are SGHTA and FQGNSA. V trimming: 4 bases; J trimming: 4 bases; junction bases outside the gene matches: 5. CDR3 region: CASSYGGGAGANVLTF. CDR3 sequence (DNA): TGTGCCAGCAGCTATGGCGGGGGGGCCGGGGCCAACGTCCTGACTTTC.

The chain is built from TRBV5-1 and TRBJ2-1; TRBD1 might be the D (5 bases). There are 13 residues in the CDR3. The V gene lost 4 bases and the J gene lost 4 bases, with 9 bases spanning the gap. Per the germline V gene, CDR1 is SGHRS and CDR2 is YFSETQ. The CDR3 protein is CASSKDRYNEQFF. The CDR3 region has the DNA TGCGCCAGCAGCAAAGACAGATACAATGAGCAGTTCTTC. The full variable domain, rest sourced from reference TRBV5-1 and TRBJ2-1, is KAGVTQTPRYLIKTRGQQVTLSCSPISGHRSVSWYQQTPGQGLQFLFEYFSETQRNKGNFPGRFSGRQFSNSRSEMNVSTLELGDSALYLCASSKDRYNEQFFGPGTRLTVL.

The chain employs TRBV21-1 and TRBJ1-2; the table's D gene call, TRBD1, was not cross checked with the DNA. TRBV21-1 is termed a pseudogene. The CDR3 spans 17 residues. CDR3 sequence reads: CASSKGSRDSRNYGYTF. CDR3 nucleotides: TGTGCCAGCAGCAAAGGGTCCCGGGACAGCCGTAACTATGGCTACACCTTC.

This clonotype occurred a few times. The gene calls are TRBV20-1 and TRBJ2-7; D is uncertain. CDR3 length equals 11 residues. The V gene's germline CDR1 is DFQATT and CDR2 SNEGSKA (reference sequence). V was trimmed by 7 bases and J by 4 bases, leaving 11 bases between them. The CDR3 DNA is TGCAGTGTTCCGGACGGGTACGAGCAGTACTTC. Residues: CSVPDGYEQYF.

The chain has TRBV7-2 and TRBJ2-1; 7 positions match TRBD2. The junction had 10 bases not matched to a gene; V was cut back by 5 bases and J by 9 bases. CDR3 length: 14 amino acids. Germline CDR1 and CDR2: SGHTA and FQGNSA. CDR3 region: CASSPLGGPIEQFF. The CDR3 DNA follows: TGTGCCAGCAGCCCCTTGGGAGGGCCGATTGAGCAGTTCTTC.

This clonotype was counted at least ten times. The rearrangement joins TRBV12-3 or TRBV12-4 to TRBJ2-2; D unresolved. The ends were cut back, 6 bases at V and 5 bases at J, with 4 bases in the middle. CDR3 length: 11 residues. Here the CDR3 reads CASSRTGELFF. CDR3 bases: TGTGCCAGCAGCCGAACCGGGGAGCTGTTTTTT.

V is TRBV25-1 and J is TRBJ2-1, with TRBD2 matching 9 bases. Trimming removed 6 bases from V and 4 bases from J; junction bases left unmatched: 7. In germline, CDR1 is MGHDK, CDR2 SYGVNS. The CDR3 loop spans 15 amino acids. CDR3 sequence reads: CASRGSGGFYNEQFF. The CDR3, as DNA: TGTGCCAGCAGAGGTAGCGGGGGCTTTTACAATGAGCAGTTCTTC.

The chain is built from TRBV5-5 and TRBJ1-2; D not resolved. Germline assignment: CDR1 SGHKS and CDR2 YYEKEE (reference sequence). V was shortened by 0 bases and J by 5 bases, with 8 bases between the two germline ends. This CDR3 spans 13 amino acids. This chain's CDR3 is CASSLEGWYGYTF. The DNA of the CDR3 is TGTGCCAGCAGCTTGGAGGGTTGGTATGGCTACACCTTC.

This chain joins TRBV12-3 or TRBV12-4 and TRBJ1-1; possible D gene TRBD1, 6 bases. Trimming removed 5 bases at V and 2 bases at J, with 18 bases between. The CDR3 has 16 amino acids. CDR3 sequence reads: CASSVRKQGSNTEAFF. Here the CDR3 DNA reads TGTGCCAGCAGTGTACGGAAACAGGGATCAAACACTGAAGCTTTCTTT.

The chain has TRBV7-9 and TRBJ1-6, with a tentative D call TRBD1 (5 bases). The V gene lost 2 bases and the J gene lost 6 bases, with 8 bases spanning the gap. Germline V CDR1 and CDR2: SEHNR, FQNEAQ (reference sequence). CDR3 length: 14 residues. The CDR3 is CASSLRDSNSPLHF. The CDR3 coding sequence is TGTGCCAGCAGCTTAAGGGACTCTAATTCACCCCTCCACTTT.

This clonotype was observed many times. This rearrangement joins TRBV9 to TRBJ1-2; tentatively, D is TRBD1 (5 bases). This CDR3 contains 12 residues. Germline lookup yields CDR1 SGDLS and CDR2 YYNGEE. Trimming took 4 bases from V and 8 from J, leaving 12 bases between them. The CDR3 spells CASSIRAGGYTF. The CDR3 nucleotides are TGTGCCAGCAGCATCAGGGCAGGGGGCTACACCTTC.